The clone carrying this TCR beta chain has a count of ten or more. The antigen is undetermined. The record originates from a study of identical twins. Study results and caveats: Zero-insertion results could be subject to partial confounding by invariant MAIT and iNKT cells. Abundant cord blood beta clonotypes carried fewer insertions; memory repertoires showed none. Twins shared out-of-frame alpha sequences with excess low generation probability.

Unique molecular identifiers were present on the cDNA, and a universal primer site came from template switching. TCRdb re-called the 5' RACE reads through MiXCR, storing one row per CDR3 protein. Found here are 300,000 or so distinct CDR3 sequences, 8.5% to 9.5% of them singletons; the top ten hold approximately 6.6%. Germline V gives CDR1 LGHNA, CDR2 YNFKEQ. The CDR3 is 15 residues long. V dropped 4 bases and J dropped 6 bases, with 16 bases sitting between them. A further study also used this sample, focusing on yellow fever vaccine responses in identical twins.

The sample taken for sequencing was CD8+ T cells sorted from blood. The TCR sequence derives from a young woman in good health. The chain uses TRBV4-2 and TRBJ2-1; D is possibly TRBD1 or TRBD2 (6 bases each). CDR3: CASSLTGALFNEQFF. CDR3 nucleotide sequence: TGTGCCAGCAGCCTCACGGGGGCTTTATTCAATGAGCAGTTCTTC.